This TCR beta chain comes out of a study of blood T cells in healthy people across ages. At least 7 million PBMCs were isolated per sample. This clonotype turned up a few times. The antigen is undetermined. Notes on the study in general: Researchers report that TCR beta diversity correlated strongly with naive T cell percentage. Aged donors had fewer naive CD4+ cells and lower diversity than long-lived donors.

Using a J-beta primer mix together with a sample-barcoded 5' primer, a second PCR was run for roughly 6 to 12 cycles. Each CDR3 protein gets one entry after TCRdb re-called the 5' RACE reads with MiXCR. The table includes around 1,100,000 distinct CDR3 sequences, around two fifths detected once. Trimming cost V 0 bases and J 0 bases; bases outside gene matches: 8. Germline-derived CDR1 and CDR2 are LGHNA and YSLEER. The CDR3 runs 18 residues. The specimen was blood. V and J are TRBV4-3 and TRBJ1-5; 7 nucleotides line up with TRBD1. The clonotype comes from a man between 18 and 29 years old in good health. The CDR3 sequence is CASSQDLGQSYSNQPQHF. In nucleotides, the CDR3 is TGCGCCAGCAGCCAAGATTTGGGACAGAGTTATAGCAATCAGCCCCAGCATTTT.